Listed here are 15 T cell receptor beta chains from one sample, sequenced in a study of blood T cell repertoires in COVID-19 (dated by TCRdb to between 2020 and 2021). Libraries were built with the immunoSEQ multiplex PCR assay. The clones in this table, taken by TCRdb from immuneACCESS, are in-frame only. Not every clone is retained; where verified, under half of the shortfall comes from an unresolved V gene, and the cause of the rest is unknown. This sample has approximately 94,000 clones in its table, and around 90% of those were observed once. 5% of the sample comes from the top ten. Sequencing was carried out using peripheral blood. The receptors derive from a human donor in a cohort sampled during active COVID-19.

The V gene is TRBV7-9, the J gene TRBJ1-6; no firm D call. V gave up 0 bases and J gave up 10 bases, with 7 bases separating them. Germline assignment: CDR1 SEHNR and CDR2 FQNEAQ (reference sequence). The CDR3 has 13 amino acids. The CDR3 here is CASSLAAESPLHF. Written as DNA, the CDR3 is TGTGCCAGCAGCTTAGCAGCGGAATCACCCCTCCACTTT.

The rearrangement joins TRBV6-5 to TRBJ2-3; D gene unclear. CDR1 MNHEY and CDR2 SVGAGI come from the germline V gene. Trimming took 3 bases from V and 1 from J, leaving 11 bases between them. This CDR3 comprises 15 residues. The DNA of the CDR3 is TGTGCCAGCAGTTATGGTGGGCAGGGCACAGATACGCAGTATTTT. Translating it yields CASSYGGQGTDTQYF.

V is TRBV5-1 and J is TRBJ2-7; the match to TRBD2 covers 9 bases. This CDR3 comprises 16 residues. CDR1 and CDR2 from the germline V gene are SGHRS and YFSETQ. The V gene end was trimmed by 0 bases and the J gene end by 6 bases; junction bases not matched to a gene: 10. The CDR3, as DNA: TGCGCCAGCAGCTTGGGGTTGGTAGCGGGAGTGGCCGAGCAGTACTTC. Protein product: CASSLGLVAGVAEQYF.

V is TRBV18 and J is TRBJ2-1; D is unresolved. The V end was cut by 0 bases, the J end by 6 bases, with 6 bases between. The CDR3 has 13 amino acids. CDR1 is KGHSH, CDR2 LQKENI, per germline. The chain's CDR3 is CASSPPIINEQFF. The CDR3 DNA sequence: TGTGCCAGCTCACCACCAATCATCAATGAGCAGTTCTTC.

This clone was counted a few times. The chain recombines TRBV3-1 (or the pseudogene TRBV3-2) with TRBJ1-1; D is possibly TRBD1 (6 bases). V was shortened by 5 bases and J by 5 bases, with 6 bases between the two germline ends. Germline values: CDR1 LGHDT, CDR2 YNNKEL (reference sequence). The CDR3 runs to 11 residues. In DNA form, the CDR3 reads TGTGCCAGCAGCGGACAGACTGAAGCTTTCTTT. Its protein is CASSGQTEAFF.

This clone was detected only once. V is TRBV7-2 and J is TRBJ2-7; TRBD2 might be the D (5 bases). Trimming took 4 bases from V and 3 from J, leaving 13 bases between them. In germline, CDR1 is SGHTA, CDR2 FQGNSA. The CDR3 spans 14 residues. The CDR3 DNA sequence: TGTGCCAGCAGCTCGTTTCTAGCAGACTACGAGCAGTACTTC. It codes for CASSSFLADYEQYF. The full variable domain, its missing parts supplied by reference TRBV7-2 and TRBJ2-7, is GAGVSQSPSNKVTEKGKDVELRCDPISGHTALYWYRQSLGQGLEFLIYFQGNSAPDKSGLPSDRFSAERTGGSVSTLTIQRTQQEDSAVYLCASSSFLADYEQYFGPGTRLTVT.

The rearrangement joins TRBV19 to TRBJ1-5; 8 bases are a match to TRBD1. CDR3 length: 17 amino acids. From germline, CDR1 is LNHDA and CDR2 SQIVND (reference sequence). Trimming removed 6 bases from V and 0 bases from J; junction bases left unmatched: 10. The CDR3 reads CASSPTGDSYSNQPQHF. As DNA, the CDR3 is TGTGCCAGTAGCCCGACAGGGGACTCGTATAGCAATCAGCCCCAGCATTTT. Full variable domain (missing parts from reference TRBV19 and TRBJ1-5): DGGITQSPKYLFRKEGQNVTLSCEQNLNHDAMYWYRQDPGQGLRLIYYSQIVNDFQKGDIAEGYSVSREKKESFPLTVTSAQKNPTAFYLCASSPTGDSYSNQPQHFGDGTRLSIL.

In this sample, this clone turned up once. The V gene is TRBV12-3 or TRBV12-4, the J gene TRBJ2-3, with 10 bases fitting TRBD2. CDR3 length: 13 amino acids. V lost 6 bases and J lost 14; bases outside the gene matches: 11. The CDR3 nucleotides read TGTGCCAGCAGGACCTCACTAGCGGGGTCGGGGTATTTT. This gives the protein CASRTSLAGSGYF.

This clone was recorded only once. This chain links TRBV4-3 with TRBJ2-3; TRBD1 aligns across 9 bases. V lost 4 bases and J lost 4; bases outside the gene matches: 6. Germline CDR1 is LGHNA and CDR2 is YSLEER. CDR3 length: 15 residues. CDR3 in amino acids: CASSPHRGQADTQYF. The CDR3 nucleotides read TGCGCCAGCAGCCCTCACAGGGGGCAGGCAGATACGCAGTATTTT.

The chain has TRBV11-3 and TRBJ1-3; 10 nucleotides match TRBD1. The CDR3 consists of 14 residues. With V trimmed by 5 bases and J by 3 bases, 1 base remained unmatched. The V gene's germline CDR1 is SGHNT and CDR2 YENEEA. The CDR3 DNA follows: TGTGCCAGCAGCGACAGGGGGCGTGGAAACACCATATATTTT. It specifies CASSDRGRGNTIYF. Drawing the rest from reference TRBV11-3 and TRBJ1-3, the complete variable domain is EAGVVQSPRYKIIEKKQPVAFWCNPISGHNTLYWYLQNLGQGPELLIRYENEEAVDDSQLPKDRFSAERLKGVDSTLKIQPAELGDSAVYLCASSDRGRGNTIYFGEGSWLTVV.

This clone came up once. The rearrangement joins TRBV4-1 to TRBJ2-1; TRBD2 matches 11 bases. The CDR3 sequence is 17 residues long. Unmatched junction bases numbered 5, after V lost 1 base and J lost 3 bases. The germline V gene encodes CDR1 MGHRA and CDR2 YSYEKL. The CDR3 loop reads CASSQGLAGPNYNEQFF. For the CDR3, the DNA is TGCGCCAGCAGCCAAGGACTAGCGGGGCCGAACTACAATGAGCAGTTCTTC.

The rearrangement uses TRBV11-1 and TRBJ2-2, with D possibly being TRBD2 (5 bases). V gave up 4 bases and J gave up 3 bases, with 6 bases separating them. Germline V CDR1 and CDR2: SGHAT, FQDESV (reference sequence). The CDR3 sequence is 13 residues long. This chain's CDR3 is CASSWTDTGELFF. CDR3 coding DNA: TGTGCCAGCAGCTGGACTGACACCGGGGAGCTGTTTTTT.

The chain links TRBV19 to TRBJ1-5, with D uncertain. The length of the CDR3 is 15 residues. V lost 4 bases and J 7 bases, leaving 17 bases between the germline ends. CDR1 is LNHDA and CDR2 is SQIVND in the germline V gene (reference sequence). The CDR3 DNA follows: TGTGCCAGTAGTAAGGAGGGCTCTTCAAACCAGCCCCAGCATTTT. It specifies CASSKEGSSNQPQHF.

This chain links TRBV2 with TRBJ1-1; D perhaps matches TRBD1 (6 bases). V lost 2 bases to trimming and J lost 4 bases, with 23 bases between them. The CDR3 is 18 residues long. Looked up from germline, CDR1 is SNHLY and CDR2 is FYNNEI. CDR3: CASSERVLGRGVRTEAFF. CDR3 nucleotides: TGTGCCAGCAGTGAAAGGGTATTGGGCAGGGGTGTTCGCACTGAAGCTTTCTTT.

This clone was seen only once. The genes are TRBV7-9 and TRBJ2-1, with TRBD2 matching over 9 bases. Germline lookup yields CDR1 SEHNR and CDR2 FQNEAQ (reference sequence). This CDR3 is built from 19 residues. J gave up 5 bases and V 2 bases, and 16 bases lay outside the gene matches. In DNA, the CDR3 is TGTGCCAGCAGCTTAAGGGGAGCGATATTATCTAGCGGGGACAATGAGCAGTTCTTC. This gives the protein CASSLRGAILSSGDNEQFF. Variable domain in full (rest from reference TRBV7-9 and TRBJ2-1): DTGVSQNPRHKITKRGQNVTFRCDPISEHNRLYWYRQTLGQGPEFLTYFQNEAQLEKSRLLSDRFSAERPKGSFSTLEIQRTEQGDSAMYLCASSLRGAILSSGDNEQFFGPGTRLTVL.